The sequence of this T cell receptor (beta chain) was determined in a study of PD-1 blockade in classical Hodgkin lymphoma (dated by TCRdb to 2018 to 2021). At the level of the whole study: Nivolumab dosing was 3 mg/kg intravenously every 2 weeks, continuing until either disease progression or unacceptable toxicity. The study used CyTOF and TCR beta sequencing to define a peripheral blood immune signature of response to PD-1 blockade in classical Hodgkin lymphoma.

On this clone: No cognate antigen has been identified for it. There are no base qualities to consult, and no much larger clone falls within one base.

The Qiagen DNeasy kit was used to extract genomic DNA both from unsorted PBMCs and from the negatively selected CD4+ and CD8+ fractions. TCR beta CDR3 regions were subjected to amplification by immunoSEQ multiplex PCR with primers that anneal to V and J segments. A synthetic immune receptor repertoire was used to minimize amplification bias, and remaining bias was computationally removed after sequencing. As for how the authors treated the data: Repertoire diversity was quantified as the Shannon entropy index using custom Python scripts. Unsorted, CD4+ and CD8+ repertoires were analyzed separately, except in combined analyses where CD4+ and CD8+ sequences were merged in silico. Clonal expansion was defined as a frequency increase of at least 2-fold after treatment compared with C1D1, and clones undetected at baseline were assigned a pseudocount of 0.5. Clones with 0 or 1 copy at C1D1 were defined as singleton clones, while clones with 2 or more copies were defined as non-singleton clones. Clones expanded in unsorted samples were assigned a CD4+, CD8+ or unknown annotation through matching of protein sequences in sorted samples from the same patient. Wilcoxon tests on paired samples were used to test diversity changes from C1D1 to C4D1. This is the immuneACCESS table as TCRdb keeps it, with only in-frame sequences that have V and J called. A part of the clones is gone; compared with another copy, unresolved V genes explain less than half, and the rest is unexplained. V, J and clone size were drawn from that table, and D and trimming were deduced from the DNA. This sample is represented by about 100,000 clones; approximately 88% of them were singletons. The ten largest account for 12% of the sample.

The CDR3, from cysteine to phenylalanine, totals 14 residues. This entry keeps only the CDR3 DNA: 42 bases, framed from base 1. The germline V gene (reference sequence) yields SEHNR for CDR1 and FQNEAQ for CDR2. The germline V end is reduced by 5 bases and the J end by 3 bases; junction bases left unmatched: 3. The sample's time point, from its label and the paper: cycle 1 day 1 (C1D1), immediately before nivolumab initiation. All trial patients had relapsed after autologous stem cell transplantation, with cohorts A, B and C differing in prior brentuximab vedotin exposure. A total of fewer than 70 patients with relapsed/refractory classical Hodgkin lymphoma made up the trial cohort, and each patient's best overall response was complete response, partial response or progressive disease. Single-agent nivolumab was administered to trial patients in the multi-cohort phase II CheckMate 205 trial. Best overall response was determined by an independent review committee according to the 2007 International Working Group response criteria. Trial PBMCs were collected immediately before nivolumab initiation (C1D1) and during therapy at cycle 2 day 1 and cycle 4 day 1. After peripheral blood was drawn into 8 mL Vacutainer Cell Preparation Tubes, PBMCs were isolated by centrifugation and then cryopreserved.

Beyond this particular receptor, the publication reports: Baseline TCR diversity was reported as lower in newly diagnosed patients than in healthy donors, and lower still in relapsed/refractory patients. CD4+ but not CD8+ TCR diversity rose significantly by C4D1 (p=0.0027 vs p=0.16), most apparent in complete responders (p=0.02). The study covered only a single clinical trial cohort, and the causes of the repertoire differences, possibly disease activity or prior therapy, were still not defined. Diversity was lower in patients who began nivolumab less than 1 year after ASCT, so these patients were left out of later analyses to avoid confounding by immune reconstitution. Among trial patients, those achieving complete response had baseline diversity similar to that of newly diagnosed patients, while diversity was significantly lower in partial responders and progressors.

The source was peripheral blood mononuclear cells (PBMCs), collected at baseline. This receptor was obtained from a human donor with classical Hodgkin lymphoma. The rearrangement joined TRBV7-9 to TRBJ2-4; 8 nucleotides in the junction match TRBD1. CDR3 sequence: CASSPGQGKNIQYF. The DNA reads TGTGCCAGCAGCCCAGGACAGGGCAAAAACATTCAGTACTTC.